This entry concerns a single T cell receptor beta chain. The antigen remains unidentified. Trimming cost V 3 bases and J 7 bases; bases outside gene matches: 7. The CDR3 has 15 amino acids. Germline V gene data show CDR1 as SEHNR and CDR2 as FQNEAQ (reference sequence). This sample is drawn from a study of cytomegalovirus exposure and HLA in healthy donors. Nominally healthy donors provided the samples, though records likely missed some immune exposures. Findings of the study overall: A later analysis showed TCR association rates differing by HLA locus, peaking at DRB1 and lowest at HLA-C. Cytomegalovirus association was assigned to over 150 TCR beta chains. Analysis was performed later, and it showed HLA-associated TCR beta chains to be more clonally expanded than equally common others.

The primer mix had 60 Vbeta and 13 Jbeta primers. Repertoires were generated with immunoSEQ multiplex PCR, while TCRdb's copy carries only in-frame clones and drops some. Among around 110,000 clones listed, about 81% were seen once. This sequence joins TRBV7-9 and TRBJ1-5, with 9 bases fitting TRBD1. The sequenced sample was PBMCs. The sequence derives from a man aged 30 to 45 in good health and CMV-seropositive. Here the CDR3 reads CASSLGQGLVQPQHF. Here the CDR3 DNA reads TGTGCCAGCAGCTTGGGACAGGGTCTCGTCCAGCCCCAGCATTTT.